Below, one T cell receptor (beta chain) is given with its context. What it binds is not known. The data are from a study of response to subunit inactivated influenza vaccine. Regarding the study as a whole: After each seasonal influenza vaccination, few new T cells are recruited, the authors suggested.

Each CDR3 protein gets one entry after TCRdb re-called the RT-PCR reads with MiXCR. The table lists roughly 780,000 distinct CDR3 sequences, around 18% of them singletons. The ends were cut back, 5 bases at V and 7 bases at J, with 10 bases in the middle. The CDR3 loop spans 11 amino acids. CDR1 and CDR2 (germline): DFQATT, SNEGSKA (reference sequence). Material: PBMCs from blood, obtained 5 to 6 days after vaccination. The receptor was derived from a man between 45 and 60 years old who received an inactivated influenza vaccine. The rearrangement uses TRBV20-1 and TRBJ2-3, with D perhaps matching TRBD1 or TRBD2 (5 bases each). CDR3 bases: TGCAGTGCTGGGACGGGTCATACGCAGTATTTT. It is translated as CSAGTGHTQYF.